These 6 T cell receptor beta chains came from one sample sequenced in a study of radiotherapy plus CTLA-4 blockade in lung cancer. The assay was immunoSEQ multiplex PCR, and TCRdb's table has in-frame clones only and misses some. The data show around 110,000 clones, about 87% seen once. Sequenced here: peripheral blood, sampled from a patient treated with radiotherapy plus ipilimumab. The receptors were gathered from a human donor with non-small cell lung cancer that progressed on radiotherapy plus ipilimumab.

V and J are TRBV29-1 and TRBJ1-2; 12 nucleotides match TRBD1. After removal of 6 bases from V and 3 bases from J, the junction contained 11 bases not matched to a gene. From germline, CDR1 is SQVTM and CDR2 ANQGSEA. This CDR3 contains 16 residues. The CDR3 DNA is TGCAGCGTGGACGCTAAGGGACAGGGGGCGGACTATGGCTACACCTTC. Translating it yields CSVDAKGQGADYGYTF.

This clone was picked up one time. The chain combines TRBV27 with TRBJ1-4; no clear D. This CDR3 has 14 amino acids. V lost 6 bases and J 7 bases, leaving 15 bases between the germline ends. The germline V gene has CDR1 MNHEY and CDR2 SMNVEV (reference sequence). CDR3: CASSPGRVGEKLFF. The CDR3 nucleotides are TGTGCCAGCAGCCCGGGGAGGGTCGGTGAAAAACTGTTTTTT. Based on the CDR3 plus reference TRBV27 and TRBJ1-4, the full variable domain is EAQVTQNPRYLITVTGKKLTVTCSQNMNHEYMSWYRQDPGLGLRQIYYSMNVEVTDKGDVPEGYKVSRKEKRNFPLILESPSPNQTSLYFCASSPGRVGEKLFFGSGTQLSVL.

This chain connects TRBV29-1 to TRBJ2-1, with 8 positions matching TRBD2. V was clipped by 2 bases and J by 9 bases; unmatched bases: 3. Looked up from germline, CDR1 is SQVTM and CDR2 is ANQGSEA. The CDR3 has 12 amino acids. The CDR3 nucleotides read TGCAGCGTTGAAACTAGCGGCAGTGAGCAGTTCTTC. Translation: CSVETSGSEQFF.

In the case of this clone: This specimen includes other DNA sequences encoding the same CDR3. The chain uses TRBV18 and TRBJ1-1, with unresolved D. The CDR3 spans 13 residues. The ends were cut back, 6 bases at V and 0 bases at J, with 8 bases in the middle. Germline V lookup: CDR1 KGHSH, CDR2 LQKENI. For the CDR3, the DNA is TGTGCCAGCTCCCCCCAGGTGAACACTGAAGCTTTCTTT. Encoded protein: CASSPQVNTEAFF.

The chain combines TRBV10-3 with TRBJ1-1; D is uncertain. Trimming removed 7 bases from V and 5 bases from J, with 14 bases in between. Germline CDR1 ENHRY, CDR2 SYGVKD. This CDR3 has 13 residues. CDR3 region: CAITARGGTEAFF. In DNA form, the CDR3 reads TGTGCCATCACCGCTCGGGGTGGAACTGAAGCTTTCTTT.

The rearrangement joins TRBV5-1 to TRBJ2-1; D unresolved. Germline V gene data show CDR1 as SGHRS and CDR2 as YFSETQ. CDR3 length equals 14 residues. V lost 9 bases to trimming and J lost 0 bases, with 13 bases between them. This CDR3 reads CATSGPSSYNEQFF. The CDR3 DNA reads TGCGCCACCTCCGGGCCAAGCTCCTACAATGAGCAGTTCTTC.